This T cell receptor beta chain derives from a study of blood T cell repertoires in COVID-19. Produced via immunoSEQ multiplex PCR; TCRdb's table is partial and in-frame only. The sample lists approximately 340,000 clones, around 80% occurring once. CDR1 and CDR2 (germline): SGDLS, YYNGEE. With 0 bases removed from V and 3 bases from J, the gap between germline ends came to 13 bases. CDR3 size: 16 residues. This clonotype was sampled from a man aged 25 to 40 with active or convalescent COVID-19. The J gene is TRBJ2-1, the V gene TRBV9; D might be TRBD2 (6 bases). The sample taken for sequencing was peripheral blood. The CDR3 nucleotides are TGTGCCAGCAGCGTAGAAGTAGCGGTACTCTACAATGAGCAGTTCTTC. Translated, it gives CASSVEVAVLYNEQFF.